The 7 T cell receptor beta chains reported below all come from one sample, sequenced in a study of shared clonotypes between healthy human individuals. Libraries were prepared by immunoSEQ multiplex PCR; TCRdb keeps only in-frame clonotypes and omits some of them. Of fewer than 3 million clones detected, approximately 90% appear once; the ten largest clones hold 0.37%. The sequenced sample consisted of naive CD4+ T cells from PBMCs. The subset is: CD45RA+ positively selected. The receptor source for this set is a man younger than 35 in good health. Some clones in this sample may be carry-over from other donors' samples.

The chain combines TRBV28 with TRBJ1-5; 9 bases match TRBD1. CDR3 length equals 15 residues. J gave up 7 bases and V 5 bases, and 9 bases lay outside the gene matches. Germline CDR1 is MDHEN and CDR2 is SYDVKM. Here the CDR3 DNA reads TGTGCCAGCAGTGCCGGGACAGGGCTACGGCAGCCCCAGCATTTT. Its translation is CASSAGTGLRQPQHF.

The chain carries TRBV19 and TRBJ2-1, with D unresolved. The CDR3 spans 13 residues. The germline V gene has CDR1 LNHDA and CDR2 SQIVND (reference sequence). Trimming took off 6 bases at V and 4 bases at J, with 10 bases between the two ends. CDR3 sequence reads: CASSPVGYNEQFF. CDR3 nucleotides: TGTGCCAGTAGCCCGGTAGGGTACAATGAGCAGTTCTTC.

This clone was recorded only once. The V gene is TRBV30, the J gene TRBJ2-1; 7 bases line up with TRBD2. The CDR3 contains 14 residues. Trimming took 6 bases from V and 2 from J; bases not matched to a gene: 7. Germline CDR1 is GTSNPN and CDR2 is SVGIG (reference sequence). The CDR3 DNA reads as TGTGCCTGCCCCAGGGCGGGGGCCTACAATGAGCAGTTCTTC. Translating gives CACPRAGAYNEQFF.

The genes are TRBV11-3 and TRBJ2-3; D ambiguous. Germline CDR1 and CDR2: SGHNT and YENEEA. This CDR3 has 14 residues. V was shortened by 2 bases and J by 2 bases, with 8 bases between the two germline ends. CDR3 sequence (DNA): TGTGCCAGCAGCTTAAGTACAGACACAGATACGCAGTATTTT. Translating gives CASSLSTDTDTQYF.

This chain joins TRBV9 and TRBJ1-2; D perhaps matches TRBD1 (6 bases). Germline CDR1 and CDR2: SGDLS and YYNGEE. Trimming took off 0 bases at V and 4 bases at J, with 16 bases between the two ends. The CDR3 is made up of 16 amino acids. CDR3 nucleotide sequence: TGTGCCAGCAGCGTAGACGGCGGCAGGACAGTCTATGGCTACACCTTC. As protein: CASSVDGGRTVYGYTF.

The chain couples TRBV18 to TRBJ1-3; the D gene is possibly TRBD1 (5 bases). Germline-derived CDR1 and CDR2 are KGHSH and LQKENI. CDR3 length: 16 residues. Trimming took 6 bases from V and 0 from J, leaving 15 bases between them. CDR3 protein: CASSPTATYSGNTIYF. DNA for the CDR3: TGTGCCAGCTCCCCGACAGCAACCTACTCTGGAAACACCATATATTTT.

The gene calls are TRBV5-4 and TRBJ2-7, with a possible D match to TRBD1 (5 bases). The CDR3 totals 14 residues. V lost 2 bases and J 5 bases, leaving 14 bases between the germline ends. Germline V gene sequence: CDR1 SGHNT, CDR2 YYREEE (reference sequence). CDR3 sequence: CASSLEGVLNEQYF. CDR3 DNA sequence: TGTGCCAGCAGCTTAGAAGGGGTATTAAACGAGCAGTACTTC.